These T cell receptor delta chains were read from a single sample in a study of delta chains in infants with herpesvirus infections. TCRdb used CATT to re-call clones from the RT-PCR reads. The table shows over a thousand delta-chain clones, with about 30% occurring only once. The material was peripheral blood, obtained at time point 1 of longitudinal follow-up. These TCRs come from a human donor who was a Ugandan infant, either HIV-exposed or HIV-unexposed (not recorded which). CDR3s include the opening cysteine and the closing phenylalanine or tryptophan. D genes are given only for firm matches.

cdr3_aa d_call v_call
CALGELPSIVRYDKLIF - TRDV1
CACDTISSTGGYALTAQLFF TRDD3 TRDV2
CALGEPFFPSTGGYTDKLIF TRDD3 TRDV1
CALFLSPSGGDTGADKLIF TRDD3 TRDV1
CALGSGVGGRPKTAQLFF TRDD3 TRDV1
CACEPSLGDKTDKLIF TRDD3 TRDV2
CAIGESKSLDTDKLIF - TRDV1
CALGEPLWAHPCTDKLIF - TRDV1
CALGEIYAGGPDKLIF TRDD3 TRDV1
CALGELGRSTGGTMTAQLFF TRDD3 TRDV1
CALGEGRFLIWGEEEELIF - TRDV1
CAFLGDQLGTDKLIF TRDD3 TRDV3
CALGEQAPLGDTHIFDKLIF TRDD3 TRDV1
CALTGRRIHGLIF - TRDV3
CALGERGRSTFSLLGVAYTDKLIF TRDD3 TRDV1
CALGDFPGGPYTDKLIF TRDD3 TRDV1
CALGEPPSYDEMVLGASLKLIF - TRDV1
CAFMLGELGAAYTDKLIF TRDD3 TRDV3
CACDNLHWGIQRTDKLIF TRDD3 TRDV2
CALGGLPPIRGIRFSLTAQLFF TRDD3 TRDV1
CALGELVSGLPYADREIIF - TRDV1
CAASFVGGITHCLTAQLFF TRDD3 TRAV29/DV5
CALGERDFPPWDDKLIF - TRDV1
CALGDHNWGILVKLIF TRDD3 TRDV1
CACDWGIRDTRQMFF TRDD3 TRDV2
CALGPWGGFGGSWDTRQVFF TRDD3 TRDV1
CAFGTAFLKFLGNKLIF TRDD2 TRDV3
CAYRISLGGTYTDKLIF TRDD3 TRAV38-2/DV8
CACVPRSYWGIRLHTDKLIF TRDD3 TRDV2
CALGDLSYSVGGLDKLIF TRDD2 TRDV1
CARSYHYWGITDKLIF TRDD3 TRDV1
CALGGQTGGYIYTDKLIF TRDD3 TRDV1
CAASEYWGMSHTDKLIF TRDD3 TRAV29/DV5
CALGELGRWGIPRDTRQMFF TRDD3 TRDV1
CALGEPDGAISAGTGVHIGLIF TRDD3 TRDV1
CAVDHHTYWGIWYTDKLIF TRDD3 TRAV23/DV6
CALGPWGGFGGSWDTRQMFF TRDD3 TRDV1
CACATGAGGFTDKLIF TRDD3 TRDV2
CALGSPFLRSGGITLTAQLFF - TRDV1
CALGLAASYVPLRFTDKLIF - TRDV1
CALGERAPPYWGKADKLIF TRDD3 TRDV1
CALGELIKTRGDTKTVDKLIF TRDD3 TRDV1
CALGEGLPKPDWGARQMFF TRDD3 TRDV1
CALGEPAENTLYTDKLIF - TRDV1
CALGELSPYGGKLIF - TRDV1
CALGSAFLPLLGDTIDTDKLIF TRDD3 TRDV1
CALGELTLSYTDKLIF - TRDV3
CALGPTFLRGWGIRVGIYTDKLIF TRDD3 TRDV1
CACDTLGDLTAQLFF TRDD3 TRDV2
CALGNSGGTWGTAQLFF - TRDV1
CALGVRKYWGSTADKLIF TRDD3 TRDV1
CACDTVLGDTWDTRQMFF TRDD3 TRDV2
CAASARWGIGKNKLIF TRDD3 TRAV29/DV5
CALGNPPLMKRSGGIVLALTAQLFF TRDD3 TRDV1
CALGEYSDRRTGGYDLCSWDTRQMFF TRDD3 TRDV1
CAFISPWGIPFGWTDKLIF TRDD3 TRDV3
CACDTGWGFPSSWDTRQMFF TRDD3 TRDV2